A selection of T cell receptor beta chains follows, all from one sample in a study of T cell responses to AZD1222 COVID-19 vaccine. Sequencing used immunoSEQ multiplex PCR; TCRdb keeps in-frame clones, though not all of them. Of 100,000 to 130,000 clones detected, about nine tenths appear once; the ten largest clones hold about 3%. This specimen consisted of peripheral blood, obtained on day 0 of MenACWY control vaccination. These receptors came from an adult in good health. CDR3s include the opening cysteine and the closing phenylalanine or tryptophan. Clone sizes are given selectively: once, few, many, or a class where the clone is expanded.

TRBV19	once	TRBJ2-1	CASRPGGSYNEQFF
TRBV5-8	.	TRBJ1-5	CASSLGQGLSNQPQHF
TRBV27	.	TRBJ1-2	CASSFDRALYGYTF
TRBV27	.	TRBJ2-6	CASHPWGRRNIGANVLTF
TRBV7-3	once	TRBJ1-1	CASSPQPNTEAFF
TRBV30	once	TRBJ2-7	CAWSKDVRYEQYF
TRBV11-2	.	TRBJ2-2	CASGRTGPGELFF
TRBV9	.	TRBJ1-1	CASSATVNTEAFF
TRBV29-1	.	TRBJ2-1	CSVGLMDRDNEQFF
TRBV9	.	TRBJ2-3	CASSVGGGPPDTQYF
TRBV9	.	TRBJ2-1	CASSVSGTSSYNEQFF
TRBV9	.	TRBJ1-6	CASSREGSVNSPLHF
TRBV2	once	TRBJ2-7	CASSGQYYEQYF
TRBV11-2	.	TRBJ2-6	CASSSKGQGEPGANVLTF
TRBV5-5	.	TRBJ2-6	CASSFPGAGANVLTF
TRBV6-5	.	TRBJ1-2	CASSYAAATDQRSTF
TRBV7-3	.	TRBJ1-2	CASSFKGGQGYTF
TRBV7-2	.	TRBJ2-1	CASSLVAGRGNEQFF
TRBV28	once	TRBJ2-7	CASSLASGYSYEQYF
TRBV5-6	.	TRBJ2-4	CASSLWLVVAKNIQYF
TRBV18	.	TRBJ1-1	CASSPWTERNTEAFF
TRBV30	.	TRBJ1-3	CAWQTGSDRNTIYF
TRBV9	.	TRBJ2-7	CASSGGAGNSYEQYF
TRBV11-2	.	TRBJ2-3	CASSLVADTQYF
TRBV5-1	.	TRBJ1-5	CASRLGTGGNQPQHF
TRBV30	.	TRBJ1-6	CAGQGNNSPLHF
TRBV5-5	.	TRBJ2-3	CASSTGSTDTQYF
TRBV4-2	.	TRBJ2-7	CASSQDWNRDYEQYF
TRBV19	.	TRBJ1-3	CASSIGGVGNTIYF
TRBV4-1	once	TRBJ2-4	CASSRLRLAGEAKNIQYF
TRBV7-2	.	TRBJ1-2	CASSAGTGDGYTF
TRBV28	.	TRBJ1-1	CASSLQIPRGGAAFF
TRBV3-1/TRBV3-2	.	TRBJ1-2	CASSPVGRSSSYGYTF
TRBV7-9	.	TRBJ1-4	CASSPQGGTNEKLFF
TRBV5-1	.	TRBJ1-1	CASSEGQGIMNTEAFF
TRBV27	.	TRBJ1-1	CASSSHNRGRAFF
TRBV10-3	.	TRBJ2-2	CAISESLGQGSGELFF
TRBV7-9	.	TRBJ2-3	CASSPGAGSGTDTQYF
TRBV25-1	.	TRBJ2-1	CASSEGTRSYNEQFF
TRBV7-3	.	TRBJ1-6	CASSQDGPSYNSPLHF
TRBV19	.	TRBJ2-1	CASSIGGSRAPFNEQFF
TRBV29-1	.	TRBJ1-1	CSSFGGTEAFF
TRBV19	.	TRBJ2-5	CASSIEPTGVTQYF
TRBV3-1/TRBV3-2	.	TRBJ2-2	CASSPGATGELFF